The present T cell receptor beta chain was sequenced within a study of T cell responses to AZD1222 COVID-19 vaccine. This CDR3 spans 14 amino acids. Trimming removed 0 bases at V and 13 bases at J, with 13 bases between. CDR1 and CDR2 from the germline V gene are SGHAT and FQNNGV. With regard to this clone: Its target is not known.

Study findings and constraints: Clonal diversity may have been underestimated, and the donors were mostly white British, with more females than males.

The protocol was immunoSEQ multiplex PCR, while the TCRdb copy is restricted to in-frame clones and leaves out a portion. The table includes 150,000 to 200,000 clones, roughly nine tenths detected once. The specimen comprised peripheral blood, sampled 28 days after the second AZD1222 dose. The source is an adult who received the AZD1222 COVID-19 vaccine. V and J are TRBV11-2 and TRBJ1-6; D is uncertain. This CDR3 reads CASSLDMAIKPLHF. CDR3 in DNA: TGTGCCAGCAGCTTAGACATGGCGATTAAGCCCCTCCACTTT.